Below, one TCR beta chain is given with its context. These data belong to a study of blood T cell repertoires in COVID-19. Study in general: The origin of the acute and convalescent COVID-19 samples was the United States, Italy and Spain. The analysed material was cDNA or gDNA that came from T cells, B-cell-depleted T cells, or PBMCs.

In the authors' workflow: Quantification of nucleated cells was approximated via reference gene primer amplification. Sequencing was performed with immunoSEQ multiplex PCR; in TCRdb, only in-frame clones are kept and a portion is missing. V and J calls and clone size come straight from that table; D and trimming were deduced from the DNA. The sample contains about 210,000 clones, about 86% of which appear only once. This CDR3 contains 17 residues. V shed 5 bases and J 0 bases; nucleotides not matched to a gene: 7. Germline values: CDR1 MDHEN, CDR2 SYDVKM. This TCR was recovered from a woman between 65 and 79 years old with acute or convalescent COVID-19. V is TRBV28 and J is TRBJ2-2; 9 bases line up with TRBD2. Source material: peripheral blood. DNA for the CDR3: TGTGCCAGCAGTCCAATCCTAGCGGGGACGAACACCGGGGAGCTGTTTTTT. The encoded protein is CASSPILAGTNTGELFF.